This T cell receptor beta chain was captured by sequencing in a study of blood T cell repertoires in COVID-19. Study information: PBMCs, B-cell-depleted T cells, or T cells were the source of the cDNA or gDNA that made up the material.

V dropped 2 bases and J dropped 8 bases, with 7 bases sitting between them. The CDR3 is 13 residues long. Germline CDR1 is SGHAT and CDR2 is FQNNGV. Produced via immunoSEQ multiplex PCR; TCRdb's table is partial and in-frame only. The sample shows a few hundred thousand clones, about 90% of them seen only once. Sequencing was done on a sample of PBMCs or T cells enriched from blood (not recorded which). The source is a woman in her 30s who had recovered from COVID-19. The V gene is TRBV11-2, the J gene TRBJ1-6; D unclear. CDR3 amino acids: CASSLLIDSPLHF. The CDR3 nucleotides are TGTGCCAGCAGCTTACTTATCGATTCACCCCTCCACTTT. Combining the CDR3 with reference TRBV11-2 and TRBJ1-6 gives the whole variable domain EAGVAQSPRYKIIEKRQSVAFWCNPISGHATLYWYQQILGQGPKLLIQFQNNGVVDDSQLPKDRFSAERLKGVDSTLKIQPAKLEDSAVYLCASSLLIDSPLHFGNGTRLTVT.